This TCR beta chain was sequenced during a study of lymphopenia after photon versus proton radiotherapy. Notes on the study in general: Post-nadir TCR diversity decline inversely tracked overall survival among those who died. Under photons, naive T cells and diversity fell while effector/memory populations rose. Post-nadir diversity loss with photons came from oligoclonal expansion, particularly CD8+ Temra cells. Better survival with proton therapy was suggested as possible, not demonstrated.

The repertoire was sequenced with immunoSEQ multiplex PCR; TCRdb's copy has only in-frame clones and lacks some. Of around 42,000 clones in the sample, roughly 85% were seen once. About this clone: Its specificity is not known.

The sequenced sample was peripheral blood, obtained from a patient treated with photon-based radiotherapy. This clonotype was obtained from a man aged 40-50 years with gastric cancer.

The CDR3 reads CASSVDRGPLHF. The CDR3 DNA sequence: TGTGCCAGCAGCGTCGACAGGGGACCCCTCCACTTT. V usage is TRBV5-4 and J usage is TRBJ1-6; 8 nucleotides match TRBD1. Germline assignment: CDR1 SGHNT and CDR2 YYREEE (reference sequence). The CDR3 runs 12 residues. V lost 4 bases to trimming and J lost 12 bases; unmatched junction nucleotides: 3.